Detailed here is one T cell receptor beta chain. The specificity of this receptor is unknown. No much larger clone exists at a distance of one base, and base qualities are not known. TCR CDR3 regions were amplified from genomic DNA by multiplex PCR using the deep immunoSEQ assay. Extracted genomic DNA from each cell subset was distributed evenly across all wells of several immunoSEQ 96-well plates, and each plate was treated as a replicate. For sorted subsets, approximately 200 ng of genomic DNA, equivalent to 30,000 or so T cell genomes, went into each replicate PCR. Purified libraries were measured with a Qubit 3.0 fluorometer, size-checked on a Bioanalyzer 2100, and measured again with the KAPA Library Quantification kit. Each immunoSEQ 96-well plate was sequenced on its own single-read 150-cycle Illumina NextSeq 550 flow cell. Per the authors' processing: Because only junctional sequences without quality scores were contained in the immunoSEQ output, filtering matching that applied to full-length reads could not be performed. To assign V/J genes and CDR3, sequences were annotated against IMGT germline references using PyIR, a Python wrapper for IgBLAST v1.9. Reads were filtered out if the reads had weak V/J assignments (E-value above 1e-6), no CDR3, stop codons, out-of-frame junctions, or ambiguous translated residues. V3J clonotypes were defined as sequences sharing the same inferred V gene, J gene, and CDR3 amino acid sequence. The percentage overlap between two repertoires was calculated by dividing the number of shared unique clonotypes by the size of the smaller repertoire. Richness of each repertoire was evaluated using RTK rarefaction, the Chao1 estimator, and Recon v2.1 estimates of unobserved clonotypes. Generation probabilities for all TCRbeta clonotypes obtained by the gDNA method from several donors were computed using OLGA. TCRdb took this table from immuneACCESS and kept in-frame rearrangements with V and J called. Such tables lack part of the clones; where checked against another copy, unresolved V genes explain under half of the gap, and the rest is unexplained. V, J and clone size are those of that table, while D and trimming were read from the DNA. The sample table contains about 2.4 million clones; only one count was recorded for over 85% of them. Around 0.15% of the sample belongs to the ten largest clones.

The record originates from a study of shared clonotypes between healthy human individuals (dated by TCRdb to 2019 to 2021). Background on the whole study: The cohort comprised a couple of women and a few men aged 18 to 49 years. The study deeply sequenced blood TCR repertoires of about 5 healthy adults to estimate repertoire size and the extent of clonotype sharing between individuals. Per donor, leukapheresis produced somewhere between about 0.8 and 9.5 billion PBMCs. Libraries were prepared and TCR repertoires were sequenced by different laboratories using diverse techniques, in order to increase sequencing depth and limit assay-specific biases. Per donor, three plates each were used for CD4 naive and CD4 memory, two for CD8 naive, and one for CD8 memory.

Overall results and qualifications from the work: The small number of donors limited the genetic and exposure-history diversity represented. Larger estimated clonotype richness was generally found for naive subsets than for memory subsets. Based on pairwise subsampling, the degree of clonotype sharing among donors was expected to be affected by sequencing depth. Sampling was restricted to blood, and TCR repertoires in tissues likely differ from the TCR repertoires found in blood. Incomplete sequencing was indicated by rarefaction of sorted-subset datasets, despite the large sequencing depth. About 5% of naive CD4, 3.5% of naive CD8, about 2.4% of memory CD4, and 0.35% to 0.5% of memory CD8 clonotypes were shared across several donors. Clonotypes shared by all four sorted-subset donors showed higher generation probabilities than non-shared clonotypes.

The germline V gene specifies LGHNA as CDR1 and YSLEER as CDR2. The CDR3 goes from the cysteine to the phenylalanine over 14 residues. Kept here is only the CDR3 DNA, which spans 42 bases and is read in frame from base 1. Between the V and J ends, shortened by 1 base and 2 bases respectively, the junction contains 7 bases. Healthy HIV-negative adults with no recently reported acute infections or vaccinations were included as donors. All donors were Caucasian adults living in Nashville, Tennessee, USA. CD4+ T cells were enriched through magnetic negative selection, after which naive cells were positively selected on CD45RA and the remaining negative fraction served as the memory subset. After blood collection by leukapheresis, PBMCs were isolated using Ficoll-Histopaque density gradient centrifugation and then cryopreserved in the vapor phase of liquid nitrogen. Analytical flow cytometry was used to check the purity and quantity of every magnetically sorted T cell population. From each sorted fraction, genomic DNA was isolated and quantified by UV absorbance on a Nanodrop 2000c.

The TCR sequence derives from a man aged 18-30 years in good health. Sequenced input: naive CD4+ T cells sorted from blood. This specimen's cell subset or site label, interpreted: CD45RA+ positively selected. The chain is assembled from TRBV4-3 and TRBJ2-3; D gene: possibly TRBD2, on 5 matching bases. The base sequence is TGCGCCAGCAGCCAAGGAGGGTTCACAGATACGCAGTATTTT. This codes for CASSQGGFTDTQYF.